This TCR beta chain came from a study of CD8+CD57+ T cells in acquired aplastic anemia. Study as a whole: The study obtained an average of 3.2 ug of DNA from sorted CD4+ and CD8+ cells. Notes on the study in general: Between the patient and control groups, CD8+ Simpson's diversity did not differ significantly. Under 35 was the count of CD8+ CDR3 sequences that patients shared with controls.

Per germline, CDR1 SGHAT and CDR2 FQNNGV. Trimming took 1 base from V and 6 from J, leaving 7 bases between them. This CDR3 is 13 amino acids long. Patients sequenced had flow cytometry evidence of CD8+CD57+ cell expansion. Everyone among the patients had severe acquired aplastic anemia. Researchers used genomic DNA as the template to profile TCR beta VDJ and CDR3. MiXCR, applied by TCRdb to the reads, yields one record per CDR3 protein. The repertoire has about 150,000 distinct CDR3 sequences, 40% to 60% of them found once; the top ten carry roughly 30%. This clonotype showed up just once. Antigen: not known.

The TCR originated in a human donor with aplastic anemia. The chain has TRBV11-2 and TRBJ1-5; D gene ambiguous. The sequencing input was sorted CD4+, CD8+, or CD8+CD57+ T cells (not recorded which) from PBMCs. The CDR3: CASSLGRGQPQHF. CDR3 bases: TGTGCCAGCAGCTTAGGACGGGGTCAGCCCCAGCATTTT.